A selection of T cell receptor beta chains follows, all from one sample in a study of blood T cell repertoires in COVID-19. TCRdb keeps only in-frame clones here, not all; method: immunoSEQ multiplex PCR. The sample records 95,000 to 120,000 clones, roughly 85% being singletons. The sample comprised peripheral blood. The receptors derive from a human donor in a cohort sampled during active COVID-19. The conserved cysteine and the conserved F or W are not part of the CDR3 here.

v_call,cdr3_aa
TRBV7-9,ASSLDRVRGYT
TRBV6-2/TRBV6-3,ASSRGEDRDYNEQF
TRBV7-2,ASSYPGQAYGYT
TRBV14,ASSRFSAEAF
TRBV5-6,ASSPRLAGDTQY
TRBV7-2,ASSRVNQPQH
TRBV7-2,ASSLSGGAGDTQY
TRBV6-5,ASSQTYNEQF
TRBV15,ATSRDVEQY
TRBV2,ASSVETGGNEKLF
TRBV5-5,ASSLATSGGGNEQF
TRBV6-6,ASSYWTEGINTIY
TRBV6-5,ASSHFQRNEQF
TRBV7-2,ASLRQPSSYEQY
TRBV11-2,ASSLKGMGAF
TRBV25-1,ASSESGWETQY
TRBV27,ASTHRVGTEAF
TRBV4-2,ASSQDLTGRPPQH
TRBV19,ASSIGGNQPQH
TRBV6-1,ASSEAGGGGQETQY
TRBV7-9,ASSLAAGFEKLF
TRBV5-4,ASSLATWDREAF
TRBV5-6,ASSLFTGANTGELF
TRBV28,ASSPSTGFREPQH
TRBV30,AWSKGATNEKLF
TRBV6-2/TRBV6-3,ASSYPTIQGSTDGYT
TRBV5-1,ASSPDRATQY
TRBV5-5,ASSLTGFDEKLF
TRBV9,ASSVGTVPESPLH
TRBV19,ASSPTDGGQGGYGYT
TRBV5-6,ASSFPEYQETQY
TRBV11-2,ASSRTPNEKLF
TRBV2,ASSVYTDTQY
TRBV28,ASSLPGLIGEQY
TRBV5-4,ASSLAGLAGETQY
TRBV7-3,ASSLGTGMDGELF
TRBV19,ASSWQGAGNYGYT
TRBV15,ATSREVGLSTDTQY
TRBV3-1/TRBV3-2,ASSQDGGQGTNEQF
TRBV9,ASSVGTGKNQETQY
TRBV7-2,ASTYSGSYEQY
TRBV6-5,ASSTGATYNEQF
TRBV24-1,ATSRTGGSYGYT
TRBV19,ARQLNSPLH
TRBV29-1,SAFRGDTEAF